Included here is one T cell receptor beta chain sequence, with context. Its cognate antigen has yet to be identified. Base qualities are not recorded, but no much larger clone differs from it by a single base. CD4+ T cells from unexposed donors were collected before the COVID-19 pandemic (2011-2018). The EasySep CD4+ T cell isolation kit was used to isolate CD4+ T cells once the cultures had run for roughly 9 days. As cell numbers permitted, CD4+ T cells from unexposed donors were tested for reactivity to SARS-CoV-2 S and N and to four common cold coronavirus spike pools. Each well held 2 million or so PBMCs cultured in IMDM containing around 5% human AB serum and 7.5 to 10 IU/ml IL-2. Half of the culture medium was replaced with fresh IL-2-containing medium on days 3 and 7. Triplicate replicate wells were generally used for each peptide culture condition. The leukapheresis product for the unexposed donors was obtained through commercial purchase. Ficoll-Paque PLUS gradient centrifugation was used to isolate PBMCs from either whole blood or leukapheresis product. PBMCs were either used fresh in the expansion assay or cryopreserved at -140 degrees C. The QIAamp Micro DNA Kit was used to extract genomic DNA from the CD4+ T cells.

Library method: the immunoSEQ multiplex PCR assay. The original pipeline was this. Preprocessing removed nonproductive sequences and CDR3s not starting with C, not ending with F or W, or shorter than 7 amino acids. Antigen-specific clonotypes were called with the MANAFEST web app, based on expansion relative to reference and other culture wells. To be counted as positive, a clone had to show significant expansion compared with the reference culture, at an FDR below 0.05, in 2 of 3 replicate wells. For a clone to be considered positive, significant expansion relative to all other tandem wells and an odds ratio above 5 were also required. CDR3 homology was quantified as pairwise Levenshtein distance, calculated with the stringdist R package after three terminal residues were trimmed from each end. TCRdb holds this immuneACCESS table with in-frame rearrangements only. Some clones are missing; in checked studies, unresolved V genes explain under half, and the rest has no known cause. D and trimming were read from the DNA, whereas the V and J calls and clone size are those reported in that table. This sample is represented by about 12,000 clones; 65% to 70% of them were singletons. The ten most abundant clones make up 6% to 9.5% of the sample.

This sample is part of a study of CD4 T cells in relation to SARS-CoV-2 and coronaviruses (dated by TCRdb to the early 2020s). About the investigation overall: In the ViraFEST assay, PBMCs were cultured with antigen for nine to ten days, after which TCR beta CDR3s were sequenced to identify clonal expansions specific to the antigen. The negative reference condition was either a culture with an HIV-1 Nef peptide pool or a culture with no peptide. Using patient-derived lymphoblastoid cell lines, the shared crossreactive spike epitopes were mapped to their HLA restriction. At the level of individual TCR clonotypes, the study evaluated whether memory CD4+ T cells crossreact between the spike proteins of SARS-CoV-2 and those of common cold coronaviruses. The Adaptive Biotechnologies TCR-sequencing kit was used to sequence samples from three pre-COVID donors and the naive versus memory experiments, whereas other data were Illumina-based. A different, Illumina-based TCR-beta assay was used to sequence expansion assays from other donors in the study.

The CDR3 contains 16 residues, cysteine and phenylalanine counted. Only the CDR3 portion is preserved as DNA: 48 bases, with reading frame beginning at the first base. Reading the germline V gene gives CDR1 SGHTA and CDR2 FQGNSA. Trimming leaves V shorter by 3 bases and J shorter by 4 bases, with the junction holding 9 bases beyond the gene matches. The full study reports these points: Since the crossreactivity analysis centred on spike protein, crossreactivity against other viral proteins was not assessed. Because no donor provided both pre-pandemic and post-infection samples, tracing the source of pre-existing responses was limited. Small numbers of patients and of tested TCRs limited the study. Roughly 64% of donors had memory CD4+ clonotypes that crossrecognized SARS-CoV-2 and at least one common cold coronavirus spike. Compared with monoreactive clones, crossreactive clones had significantly weaker SARS-CoV-2-driven expansion, a result consistent with antigenic imprinting.

Sample: CD4+ T cells from PBMCs, cultured in vitro. The sequence was collected from a human donor in good health. This receptor chain uses TRBV7-2 and TRBJ2-1, and TRBD2 aligns with 7 junction nucleotides. The CDR3 region has the sequence CASSFSGSLLYNEQFF. The sequenced DNA: TGTGCCAGCAGCTTTAGCGGGTCCCTACTTTACAATGAGCAGTTCTTC.